This T cell receptor beta chain was captured by sequencing in a study of CD8 T cells in Susac syndrome. Study summary: Sequenced Susac syndrome patients included over five with active disease and roughly 8 who were in remission.

Trimming took off 2 bases at V and 6 bases at J, with 11 bases between the two ends. There are 12 residues in the CDR3. The V gene's germline CDR1 is SQVTM and CDR2 ANQGSEA. From blood CD8+ and CD4+ T cells, TCR beta sequences were generated. After extraction with the RNeasy kit, about 0.45 to 1 ug of the RNA was reverse transcribed using random hexamers. MiXCR, run by TCRdb on the immunoSEQ multiplex PCR reads, gives a single entry per CDR3 protein. The table has more than 150,000 distinct CDR3 sequences, approximately 96% seen once. The sample taken for sequencing was CD4+ T cells from PBMCs. V gene TRBV29-1 combines with J gene TRBJ2-7; no firm D call. The receptor comes from a human donor with Susac syndrome. The CDR3 region is CSVESTSGEQYF. The CDR3, as DNA: TGCAGCGTTGAATCGACATCGGGCGAGCAGTACTTC.